The clone carrying this TCR beta chain qualifies as medium-sized. Its antigen is currently unknown. V shed 3 bases and J shed 2 bases, with 10 bases lying between them. This CDR3 is 14 amino acids long. TRBV12-4/TRBJ1-2 clonotypes were amplified with adaptor-ligated barcode primers. TCRdb redid the calling of the multiplex PCR reads with MiXCR, one entry per CDR3 protein. The sample shows under 1,200 distinct CDR3 sequences, 6% to 8.5% of them seen only once. The study, taken as a whole, reports: Tumor memory CD4+ T cell TCR gene usage clustered with blood and lymph node memory CD4+ cells and lymph node naive CD4+ cells. Tumor Treg TCRs overlapped most with tumor naive CD4+ cells.

Memory CD4+ cells were defined as CD4+CD45RO+CD25-. The chain carries TRBV12-3 or TRBV12-4 and TRBJ1-2; D gene ambiguous. The sequence came from a female donor with breast cancer. The source material was memory CD4+ T cells sorted from blood. The subset was: memory CD4+ T cells, CD4+CD45RO+CD25-. CDR3 amino acids: CASSLNSVNYGYTF. The CDR3 region has the DNA TGTGCCAGCAGTTTGAACAGCGTGAACTATGGCTACACCTTC.